The T cell receptor beta chain described here comes from a study of blood T cell repertoires in COVID-19. Profiled with immunoSEQ multiplex PCR; TCRdb holds only in-frame clones, not every one. The data show about 75,000 clones, 88% seen once. CDR1 is SGHRS, CDR2 YFSETQ, per germline. CDR3 length: 17 amino acids. Trimming took 5 bases from V and 7 from J; bases not matched to a gene: 20. V gene TRBV5-1 combines with J gene TRBJ1-1; the match to TRBD1 covers 7 bases. The receptor was derived from a human donor in a cohort sampled during active COVID-19. The sample consisted of peripheral blood. CDR3 amino acids: CASSSGAGVGQVVEAFF. CDR3 DNA sequence: TGCGCCAGCAGTTCGGGTGCCGGGGTCGGACAGGTGGTTGAAGCTTTCTTT.